The 10 T cell receptor beta chains presented below share a single source sample, sequenced in a study of T cell changes during pregnancy in multiple sclerosis. The table came from immunoSEQ multiplex PCR; TCRdb's copy has only in-frame clones and leaves some out. The sample holds around 83,000 clones, 75% to 95% seen once. Specimen: CD4+ T cells from peripheral blood mononuclear cells, collected in the second trimester of pregnancy. These receptors came from a female donor with multiple sclerosis, enrolled in a pregnancy study.

The chain uses TRBV4-1 and TRBJ1-2; D is possibly TRBD1 (6 bases). V lost 4 bases and J lost 7, with 22 bases in between. CDR1 and CDR2 from the germline V gene are MGHRA and YSYEKL. The CDR3 is 16 amino acids. CDR3 sequence reads: CASSPTGGGPSAGYTF. The DNA of the CDR3 is TGCGCCAGCAGCCCGACCGGGGGGGGCCCTTCTGCTGGCTACACCTTC.

This clone showed up just once. CDR3 loop: CASIYHTGPGYEQYF. The CDR3 DNA reads as TGTGCCAGCATCTACCATACAGGGCCGGGCTACGAGCAGTACTTC. This chain uses TRBV6-1 with TRBJ2-7; a weak D match, TRBD1 (6 bases). The CDR3 is made up of 15 amino acids. V lost 7 bases and J 3 bases, leaving 19 bases between the germline ends. CDR1 is MNHNS, CDR2 SASEGT, per germline.

The rearrangement uses TRBV21-1 and TRBJ1-6; the DNA was not used to check the table's D call, TRBD1. TRBV21-1 is assigned pseudogene status. CDR3 length: 15 residues. The CDR3 is CASSRIQVISSPLHF. As DNA, the CDR3 is TGTGCCAGCAGTAGGATACAGGTTATAAGTTCACCCCTCCACTTT.

The chain links TRBV19 to TRBJ1-5, with 7 bases fitting TRBD1. V shed 3 bases, J shed 5 bases, and the junction held 1 base outside the gene matches. The CDR3 runs 13 residues. Germline V gene lookup returns CDR1 LNHDA and CDR2 SQIVND (reference sequence). Written as DNA, the CDR3 is TGTGCCAGTAGTATTGACAGGGATCAGCCCCAGCATTTT. Amino acids: CASSIDRDQPQHF.

The chain is built from TRBV19 and TRBJ1-1; D perhaps matches TRBD1 (5 bases). Germline CDR1 and CDR2: LNHDA and SQIVND (reference sequence). Trimming left V 7 bases short and J 6 bases short, with 18 bases between. The CDR3 is made up of 14 amino acids. CDR3 amino acids: CASMGLFPGAEAFF. The CDR3 nucleotides are TGTGCCAGTATGGGACTTTTTCCTGGTGCTGAAGCTTTCTTT.

The rearrangement joins TRBV28 to TRBJ2-5; 7 nucleotides agree with TRBD2. J lost 4 bases, V lost 8 bases, and 13 bases had no gene match. The germline CDR1 and CDR2 sequences are MDHEN and SYDVKM. This CDR3 comprises 15 residues. DNA of the CDR3: TGTGCCAGCTCCCCTGGGAGGGTGGGAGGAGAGACCCAGTACTTC. Translating gives CASSPGRVGGETQYF. The whole variable domain, filled in from reference TRBV28 and TRBJ2-5, reads DVKVTQSSRYLVKRTGEKVFLECVQDMDHENMFWYRQDPGLGLRLIYFSYDVKMKEKGDIPEGYSVSREKKERFSLILESASTNQTSMYLCASSPGRVGGETQYFGPGTRLLVL.

The CDR3 loop reads CATSRVRGEVQPQHF. CDR3 nucleotides: TGTGCCACCAGCAGAGTCAGGGGTGAAGTTCAGCCCCAGCATTTT. The genes are TRBV15 and TRBJ1-5; D is possibly TRBD1 (6 bases). Germline CDR1 reads LNHNV; CDR2 reads YYDKDF (reference sequence). V was pared by 1 base and J by 6 bases, with 13 bases between. The length of the CDR3 is 15 residues.

CDR3 DNA: TGTGCCAGTAGTATCCTACAGGGATCAACTAATGAAAAACTGTTTTTT. Protein: CASSILQGSTNEKLFF. This chain uses TRBV19 with TRBJ1-4, with D possibly TRBD1 on 6 matching bases. V was shortened by 3 bases and J by 0 bases, with 11 bases between the two germline ends. This CDR3 comprises 16 residues. Per the germline V gene, CDR1 is LNHDA and CDR2 is SQIVND (reference sequence).

This clone was recorded once. This chain uses TRBV9 with TRBJ1-2, with 10 bases identical to TRBD1. CDR3 length: 15 amino acids. Germline CDR1 SGDLS, CDR2 YYNGEE. V lost 3 bases, J lost 2 bases, and 4 bases stayed unmatched. CDR3 coding DNA: TGTGCCAGCAGCGCGGGACAGGGGTCGAACTATGGCTACACCTTC. Amino acid sequence: CASSAGQGSNYGYTF.

The chain employs TRBV6-5 and TRBJ2-7; 7 nucleotides match TRBD1. Trimming at V came to 8 bases and at J to 0 bases, leaving 1 base not matched to a gene. The CDR3 runs to 12 residues. Germline values: CDR1 MNHEY, CDR2 SVGAGI. The CDR3 spells CASAGGSYEQYF. As DNA, the CDR3 is TGTGCCAGCGCAGGGGGCTCCTACGAGCAGTACTTC.